This TCR beta chain originates from a study of post-analysis software for immune sequencing data. About the research overall: The courses of disease that were included comprised relapsing-remitting, secondary progressive and progressive-relapsing multiple sclerosis. Study-wide results and caveats: In patients, 4 to 6 TRBV segments were more frequent than in controls, with TRBV5-6, TRBV5-1 and TRBV20-1 among them.

The CDR3 has 14 amino acids. CDR1 and CDR2 (germline): SGHTA, FQGNSA. Unique molecular identifiers were built into the TCR beta cDNA libraries. TCRdb fed the PCR reads into MiXCR, producing one record per CDR3 protein. Of some 500,000 distinct CDR3 sequences detected, around 40% appear once; the ten largest clones hold about 12%. This clonotype was detected once. Its antigen is not known. Source material: blood. The V call is TRBV7-2, the J call TRBJ2-5; TRBD1 matches 7 bases. The J call may be in error: the DNA end matches TRBJ2-7 better. This receptor was identified in a girl aged 10-17 years with multiple sclerosis. CDR3 in DNA: TGTGCCAGCAGCTCCCGACAGGGAACTCTCGAGCAGTACTTC. Protein product: CASSSRQGTLEQYF.